Listed below are T cell receptor beta chains from one sample, sequenced in a study of blood T cells in healthy people across ages. TCRdb used MiXCR to reprocess the 5' RACE reads, holding one entry per CDR3 protein. In the table there are about a million distinct CDR3 sequences, around 49% of which are singletons. The specimen was blood. Receptors were obtained from a man between 25 and 39 years old in good health. Each CDR3 is given with its conserved first and last residue. Each record gives: J gene, D gene, clone size, V gene, CDR3 protein, CDR3 DNA. A D gene is named only where the DNA matches it firmly. The size field is filled for only some rows; it gives once, few, many or a size class.

J: TRBJ2-5; D: NA; size: NA; V: TRBV7-9; CDR3: CASSSPGARETQYF; DNA: TGTGCCAGCAGCTCCCCAGGGGCAAGAGAGACCCAGTACTTC
J: TRBJ2-7; D: NA; size: NA; V: TRBV30; CDR3: CAWSKVSYEQYF; DNA: TGTGCCTGGAGTAAGGTATCCTACGAGCAGTACTTC
J: TRBJ2-5; D: NA; size: few; V: TRBV4-3; CDR3: CASSPSTWDSGETQYF; DNA: TGCGCCAGCAGCCCGTCTACCTGGGACTCGGGAGAGACCCAGTACTTC
J: TRBJ1-5; D: NA; size: NA; V: TRBV19; CDR3: CASSPRADSNQPQHF; DNA: TGTGCCAGTAGTCCTCGGGCGGACTCTAATCAGCCCCAGCATTTT
J: TRBJ1-5; D: NA; size: many; V: TRBV12-3/TRBV12-4; CDR3: CASSLGLQRNQPQHF; DNA: TGTGCCAGCAGTTTGGGCCTACAACGCAATCAGCCCCAGCATTTT
J: TRBJ2-2; D: NA; size: NA; V: TRBV2; CDR3: CASRPNGNTGELFF; DNA: TGTGCCAGCAGGCCCAACGGGAACACCGGGGAGCTGTTTTTT
J: TRBJ2-3; D: NA; size: NA; V: TRBV24-1; CDR3: CATSDFMGSETDTQYF; DNA: TGTGCCACCAGTGATTTTATGGGCAGTGAGACAGATACGCAGTATTTT
J: TRBJ1-2; D: NA; size: NA; V: TRBV29-1; CDR3: CSVAGGSSNYGYTF; DNA: TGCAGCGTTGCCGGGGGCAGCTCTAACTATGGCTACACCTTC
J: TRBJ2-1; D: NA; size: few; V: TRBV3-1; CDR3: CASSQDDRNEQFF; DNA: TGTGCCAGCAGCCAAGACGACAGGAATGAGCAGTTCTTC
J: TRBJ2-1; D: TRBD1; size: few; V: TRBV7-2; CDR3: CAGSTGGDVFEQFF; DNA: TGTGCCGGATCGACAGGGGGGGACGTGTTTGAGCAGTTCTTC
J: TRBJ1-1; D: NA; size: NA; V: TRBV5-1; CDR3: CASSPGVGRNTEAFF; DNA: TGCGCCAGCAGCCCTGGTGTAGGGCGGAACACTGAAGCTTTCTTT
J: TRBJ2-7; D: NA; size: NA; V: TRBV6-2/TRBV6-3; CDR3: CASSPAGGVYEQYF; DNA: TGTGCCAGCAGTCCCGCCGGAGGAGTCTACGAGCAGTACTTC
J: TRBJ1-4; D: NA; size: NA; V: TRBV7-9; CDR3: CASSLVLPGEKLFF; DNA: TGTGCCAGCAGCTTAGTTCTCCCTGGGGAAAAACTGTTTTTT
J: TRBJ2-5; D: NA; size: NA; V: TRBV4-2; CDR3: CASSQDGGRPTRQYF; DNA: TGTGCCAGCAGCCAAGATGGGGGCAGACCTACGAGGCAGTACTTC
J: TRBJ2-3; D: TRBD1; size: NA; V: TRBV20-1; CDR3: CSAFGTALNSTDTQYF; DNA: TGCAGTGCGTTCGGGACAGCCCTTAACAGCACAGATACGCAGTATTTT
J: TRBJ1-6; D: NA; size: NA; V: TRBV6-6; CDR3: CASSQGVSNSPLHF; DNA: TGTGCCAGCAGTCAAGGAGTGAGTAATTCACCCCTCCACTTT
J: TRBJ2-7; D: TRBD1; size: NA; V: TRBV27; CDR3: CTSSATGQGTYEQYF; DNA: TGTACCAGCAGTGCGACTGGACAGGGAACCTACGAGCAGTACTTC
J: TRBJ2-5; D: NA; size: NA; V: TRBV6-1; CDR3: CASREKGVGEQYF; DNA: TGTGCCAGCAGAGAGAAAGGGGTGGGTGAGCAGTACTTC
J: TRBJ1-2; D: TRBD1; size: NA; V: TRBV9; CDR3: CASSVEDRVYGYTF; DNA: TGTGCCAGCAGCGTAGAGGACAGGGTCTATGGCTACACCTTC
J: TRBJ2-5; D: NA; size: NA; V: TRBV6-5; CDR3: CASSYSLEGEETQYF; DNA: TGTGCCAGCAGTTACAGTCTAGAGGGGGAGGAGACCCAGTACTTC
J: TRBJ2-4; D: TRBD1; size: NA; V: TRBV12-3/TRBV12-4; CDR3: CASSPDRALAKNIQYF; DNA: TGTGCCAGCAGTCCGGACAGGGCACTAGCCAAAAACATTCAGTACTTC
J: TRBJ2-3; D: TRBD2; size: NA; V: TRBV6-2/TRBV6-3; CDR3: CASSYEGLAESTDTQYF; DNA: TGTGCCAGCAGTTACGAGGGACTAGCGGAGAGCACAGATACGCAGTATTTT
J: TRBJ1-2; D: NA; size: few; V: TRBV21-1; CDR3: CASRLGVSKANYGYTF; DNA: TGTGCCAGCAGATTAGGGGTTTCTAAAGCTAACTATGGCTACACCTTC
J: TRBJ1-2; D: NA; size: few; V: TRBV5-1; CDR3: CASSLDTGAREYGYTF; DNA: TGCGCCAGCAGCTTAGATACCGGGGCCCGAGAATATGGCTACACCTTC
J: TRBJ2-5; D: TRBD1; size: few; V: TRBV27; CDR3: CASSSSNWDRVETQYF; DNA: TGTGCCAGCAGCTCCTCTAACTGGGACAGGGTCGAGACCCAGTACTTC
J: TRBJ2-7; D: NA; size: NA; V: TRBV6-5; CDR3: CASRSRTGSSYEQYF; DNA: TGTGCCAGCAGATCCCGGACGGGGAGCTCCTACGAGCAGTACTTC
J: TRBJ2-4; D: TRBD2; size: few; V: TRBV5-8; CDR3: CATGGIAKNIQYF; DNA: TGTGCCACGGGAGGGATAGCCAAAAACATTCAGTACTTC
J: TRBJ1-5; D: NA; size: NA; V: TRBV5-1; CDR3: CASSWGERNQPQHF; DNA: TGCGCCAGCAGCTGGGGGGAACGAAATCAGCCCCAGCATTTT
J: TRBJ1-4; D: NA; size: few; V: TRBV29-1; CDR3: CSVEVAGVEEKLFF; DNA: TGCAGCGTTGAAGTAGCAGGGGTGGAAGAAAAACTGTTTTTT
J: TRBJ1-6; D: NA; size: NA; V: TRBV4-1; CDR3: CASSEVDDLDSPLHF; DNA: TGCGCCAGCTCGGAGGTTGACGACCTTGACTCACCCCTCCACTTT
J: TRBJ1-1; D: NA; size: few; V: TRBV4-1; CDR3: CASSQPLGTSGTEAFF; DNA: TGCGCCAGCAGCCAGCCCCTTGGAACCAGTGGGACTGAAGCTTTCTTT
J: TRBJ1-2; D: TRBD1; size: few; V: TRBV4-1; CDR3: CASSQVRDRDNYGYTF; DNA: TGCGCCAGCAGCCAGGTACGGGACAGGGATAACTATGGCTACACCTTC
J: TRBJ1-2; D: TRBD1; size: few; V: TRBV29-1; CDR3: CSVEAPGQGVDYGYTF; DNA: TGCAGCGTTGAGGCTCCCGGTCAGGGGGTCGACTATGGCTACACCTTC
J: TRBJ1-4; D: NA; size: NA; V: TRBV7-9; CDR3: CATNLDSSEKLFF; DNA: TGTGCCACCAACCTAGACAGCAGTGAAAAACTGTTTTTT
J: TRBJ1-2; D: TRBD1; size: NA; V: TRBV29-1; CDR3: CSALPRDRGGYTF; DNA: TGCAGCGCCCTACCCCGGGACAGGGGTGGCTACACCTTC
J: TRBJ2-7; D: TRBD1; size: NA; V: TRBV27; CDR3: CASSTTGGAGYEQYF; DNA: TGTGCCAGCAGTACGACAGGGGGCGCAGGCTACGAGCAGTACTTC
J: TRBJ2-7; D: NA; size: NA; V: TRBV10-3; CDR3: CAISEVAGAYEQYF; DNA: TGTGCCATCAGTGAGGTCGCAGGGGCCTACGAGCAGTACTTC
J: TRBJ1-2; D: NA; size: NA; V: TRBV7-2; CDR3: CAPIALGRFYGYTF; DNA: TGTGCCCCCATAGCGCTCGGCAGATTCTATGGCTACACCTTC
J: TRBJ2-5; D: NA; size: few; V: TRBV12-3/TRBV12-4; CDR3: CASSAVAGAKTQYF; DNA: TGTGCCAGCAGTGCCGTCGCGGGGGCAAAGACCCAGTACTTC
J: TRBJ1-4; D: NA; size: few; V: TRBV25-1; CDR3: CASSESDIPTNEKLFF; DNA: TGTGCCAGCAGTGAAAGTGACATCCCAACTAATGAAAAACTGTTTTTT
J: TRBJ2-6; D: NA; size: few; V: TRBV11-1; CDR3: CASPPDGVSGANVLTF; DNA: TGTGCCAGTCCCCCGGATGGCGTCTCTGGGGCCAACGTCCTGACTTTC
J: TRBJ2-3; D: TRBD1; size: few; V: TRBV14; CDR3: CASSQDWDRGGADTQYF; DNA: TGTGCCAGCAGCCAAGATTGGGACAGGGGAGGAGCAGATACGCAGTATTTT
J: TRBJ1-1; D: NA; size: few; V: TRBV10-3; CDR3: CAIRPTGLGAEAFF; DNA: TGTGCCATCAGGCCCACAGGACTGGGCGCTGAAGCTTTCTTT
J: TRBJ1-5; D: NA; size: few; V: TRBV27; CDR3: CASSQGSSNQPQHF; DNA: TGTGCCAGTTCACAGGGAAGTAGCAATCAGCCCCAGCATTTT
J: TRBJ2-3; D: NA; size: once; V: TRBV15; CDR3: CATSRDLGARDTQYF; DNA: TGTGCCACCAGCAGAGATCTGGGGGCTAGAGATACGCAGTATTTT
J: TRBJ2-3; D: NA; size: few; V: TRBV20-1; CDR3: CSAELGGSTDTQYF; DNA: TGCAGTGCTGAACTGGGGGGTAGCACAGATACGCAGTATTTT
J: TRBJ1-5; D: TRBD1; size: few; V: TRBV6-1; CDR3: CASSEAWTGEQPQHF; DNA: TGTGCCAGCAGTGAAGCTTGGACAGGGGAACAGCCCCAGCATTTT
J: TRBJ2-7; D: NA; size: NA; V: TRBV27; CDR3: CASSLGGDIKYEQYF; DNA: TGTGCCAGCAGTTTGGGAGGGGACATTAAGTACGAGCAGTACTTC
J: TRBJ1-1; D: NA; size: NA; V: TRBV5-1; CDR3: CASRKDGTTGTEAFF; DNA: TGCGCCAGCAGAAAGGACGGGACAACGGGCACTGAAGCTTTCTTT
J: TRBJ1-5; D: NA; size: NA; V: TRBV30; CDR3: CAWSLDGYPQHF; DNA: TGTGCCTGGAGTCTCGACGGTTACCCCCAGCATTTT
J: TRBJ1-6; D: TRBD1; size: few; V: TRBV7-2; CDR3: CASSPVGTGAGSPLHF; DNA: TGTGCCAGCAGCCCCGTCGGGACAGGGGCCGGTTCACCCCTCCACTTT
J: TRBJ2-7; D: TRBD1; size: NA; V: TRBV5-1; CDR3: CASSVDRGYEQYF; DNA: TGCGCCAGCAGCGTGGACAGGGGCTACGAGCAGTACTTC
J: TRBJ2-7; D: NA; size: many; V: TRBV29-1; CDR3: CSAEISSYEQYF; DNA: TGCAGCGCTGAGATAAGCTCCTACGAGCAGTACTTC
J: TRBJ2-4; D: TRBD2; size: once; V: TRBV6-1; CDR3: CASSPLELGRPIGKNIQYF; DNA: TGTGCCAGCAGCCCGTTGGAGCTCGGGAGGCCGATTGGCAAAAACATTCAGTACTTC
J: TRBJ2-1; D: NA; size: few; V: TRBV13; CDR3: CASSLMGLPYNEQFF; DNA: TGTGCCAGCAGCTTAATGGGACTTCCCTACAATGAGCAGTTCTTC
J: TRBJ2-3; D: TRBD1; size: few; V: TRBV10-3; CDR3: CAISELDRADTQYF; DNA: TGTGCCATCAGTGAACTGGACAGGGCGGATACGCAGTATTTT
J: TRBJ2-3; D: NA; size: NA; V: TRBV20-1; CDR3: CSAPGPRSTWDTQYF; DNA: TGCAGTGCGCCGGGTCCACGCTCAACTTGGGATACGCAGTATTTT
J: TRBJ1-4; D: NA; size: NA; V: TRBV4-1; CDR3: CASSQEGGGRIEKLFF; DNA: TGCGCCAGCAGCCAAGAAGGCGGCGGGAGGATTGAAAAACTGTTTTTT